Below, 7 T cell receptor beta chains from the same sample are listed, as sequenced in a study of OX40 agonist ivuxolimab in advanced cancers. The library was obtained by the immunoSEQ multiplex PCR assay. TCRdb's version of the immuneACCESS table is confined to in-frame rearrangements and falls short of the full clone set. An unresolved V gene accounts for under half of the shortfall where checked; the remainder is of unknown origin. The sample table shows 90,000 to 120,000 clones, and 75% to 95% are seen once. The biggest ten clones account for 0.95% to 1.5% of the sample. Sequencing was performed on CD4+ or CD8+ T cells sorted from blood, taken in a trial of the OX40 agonist ivuxolimab. These receptors all stem from an adult with an advanced solid tumor such as melanoma, head and neck, liver or kidney cancer.

This clone was seen a single time. The chain uses TRBV5-5 and TRBJ1-1, with 8 bases lining up with TRBD1. The CDR3 contains 17 residues. The germline gives CDR1 SGHKS, CDR2 YYEKEE (reference sequence). V shed 0 bases, J shed 0 bases, and the junction held 7 bases outside the gene matches. CDR3 sequence reads: CASSLGQGFAMNTEAFF. In nucleotides, the CDR3 is TGTGCCAGCAGCTTGGGACAGGGGTTTGCAATGAACACTGAAGCTTTCTTT. The full variable domain, its missing parts supplied by reference TRBV5-5 and TRBJ1-1, is DAGVTQSPTHLIKTRGQQVTLRCSPISGHKSVSWYQQVLGQGPQFIFQYYEKEERGRGNFPDRFSARQFPNYSSELNVNALLLGDSALYLCASSLGQGFAMNTEAFFGQGTRLTVV.

This clone was recorded once. This chain connects TRBV7-3 to TRBJ1-1, with no clear D. The ends were cut back, 0 bases at V and 5 bases at J, with 7 bases in the middle. The CDR3 loop spans 13 amino acids. Germline CDR1 reads SGHTA; CDR2 reads FQGTGA. CDR3 coding DNA: TGTGCCAGCAGCTTAACGTTCGGGACTGAAGCTTTCTTT. Protein: CASSLTFGTEAFF.

The CDR3, as DNA: TGTGCCATCAGTGGGTCGACAGGGGACCAAGAGACCCAGTACTTC. It yields the protein CAISGSTGDQETQYF. The chain carries TRBV10-3 and TRBJ2-5; 8 positions agree with TRBD1. The J segment lost 0 bases and the V segment lost 4 bases, leaving 4 bases of the junction unmatched. Germline CDR1 is ENHRY and CDR2 is SYGVKD. The CDR3 runs 15 residues.

V usage is TRBV5-4 and J usage is TRBJ1-2; 10 bases align to TRBD1. Germline values: CDR1 SGHNT, CDR2 YYREEE (reference sequence). The V segment lost 7 bases and the J segment 6 bases; nucleotides outside the gene matches: 15. The CDR3 is 16 amino acids. This chain's CDR3 is CASHAGTGVLADGYTF. The DNA for the CDR3 is TGTGCCAGCCACGCGGGGACAGGGGTTTTGGCGGATGGCTACACCTTC.

The chain employs TRBV6-1 and TRBJ1-5; the D is unclear. The CDR3 totals 12 residues. Germline loops: CDR1 MNHNS, CDR2 SASEGT. V gave up 7 bases and J gave up 3 bases, with 7 bases separating them. CDR3 bases: TGTGCCAGCACCACCGTCAATCAGCCCCAGCATTTT. It codes for CASTTVNQPQHF.

V is TRBV19 and J is TRBJ2-7; TRBD1 matches at 7 bases. CDR1 and CDR2 (germline): LNHDA, SQIVND (reference sequence). The ends lost 2 bases at V and 3 bases at J; junction bases unmatched: 16. The CDR3 runs to 18 residues. The CDR3 loop reads CASSISPPSGTAIYEQYF. The DNA for the CDR3 is TGTGCCAGTAGTATATCCCCCCCTTCCGGGACAGCCATCTACGAGCAGTACTTC. Complete variable domain (other parts from reference TRBV19 and TRBJ2-7): DGGITQSPKYLFRKEGQNVTLSCEQNLNHDAMYWYRQDPGQGLRLIYYSQIVNDFQKGDIAEGYSVSREKKESFPLTVTSAQKNPTAFYLCASSISPPSGTAIYEQYFGPGTRLTVT.

The rearrangement joins TRBV5-1 to TRBJ2-7; a weak D match, TRBD2 (5 bases). The CDR3 runs to 15 residues. CDR1 and CDR2 (germline): SGHRS, YFSETQ. With 4 bases removed from V and 2 bases from J, the gap between germline ends came to 16 bases. DNA for the CDR3: TGCGCCAGCAGCACATGGACTGGGGTCCCCTACGAGCAGTACTTC. Its translation is CASSTWTGVPYEQYF.